These T cell receptor beta chains were read from a single sample in a study of blood T cells in healthy people across ages. Each CDR3 protein is one row after TCRdb ran MiXCR on the 5' RACE reads. The data contain roughly 800,000 distinct CDR3 sequences, about 53% of them singletons. Sequencing was done on a sample of blood. These receptors originate from a man at least 80 years old in good health. The CDR3 runs from the conserved cysteine through the conserved F or W. The D gene is left open where the match is weak. Clone size is given for some rows only: seen once, a few or many times, or a class if the clone is expanded.

V gene	D gene	clone size	J gene	CDR3 protein	CDR3 DNA
TRBV5-1	TRBD1	-	TRBJ2-1	CASSLAGGRRNEQFF	TGCGCCAGCAGCTTGGCAGGGGGCCGACGGAATGAGCAGTTCTTC
TRBV29-1	TRBD2	-	TRBJ2-1	CSVDGLASRPTLNEQFF	TGCAGCGTTGACGGACTAGCGAGCAGACCCACCCTTAATGAGCAGTTCTTC
TRBV20-1	-	few	TRBJ2-5	CSAFDPGLQETQYF	TGCAGTGCTTTCGATCCGGGATTACAAGAGACCCAGTACTTC
TRBV11-2	TRBD2	many	TRBJ2-4	CASSSLREGRDIQYF	TGTGCCAGCAGCTCCTTGCGGGAGGGCCGAGACATTCAGTACTTC
TRBV5-1	TRBD2	few	TRBJ2-3	CASAPAGDRTDTQYF	TGCGCCTCAGCACCGGCGGGAGATAGGACAGATACGCAGTATTTT
TRBV4-1	-	-	TRBJ1-1	CASSQVQYGGWTEAFF	TGCGCCAGCAGCCAAGTACAGTACGGGGGCTGGACTGAAGCTTTCTTT
TRBV12-3/TRBV12-4	TRBD1	-	TRBJ2-3	CASSSQGGASHRYAYF	TGTGCCAGCAGCTCACAGGGGGGCGCGAGTCACAGATACGCGTATTTT
TRBV25-1	-	-	TRBJ2-3	CASSEGRVGAFPSTDTQYF	TGTGCCAGCAGTGAGGGAAGGGTTGGGGCATTCCCTAGCACAGATACGCAGTATTTT
TRBV29-1	TRBD1	few	TRBJ2-3	CSQDRVADTQYF	TGCAGTCAGGACAGGGTCGCAGATACGCAGTATTTT
TRBV5-1	TRBD1	-	TRBJ2-3	CASSFQQGDTQYF	TGCGCCAGCAGCTTCCAACAGGGGGATACGCAGTATTTT
TRBV7-2	-	many	TRBJ2-1	CASSLGPRGSYNEQFF	TGTGCCAGCAGCTTAGGTCCCAGGGGATCCTACAATGAGCAGTTCTTC
TRBV11-1	-	few	TRBJ2-3	CASTFNFEDTQYF	TGTGCCAGCACCTTTAACTTCGAGGATACGCAGTATTTT
TRBV2	-	-	TRBJ1-1	CASRERAMNTEAFF	TGTGCCAGCAGGGAGAGGGCGATGAACACTGAAGCTTTCTTT
TRBV6-2/TRBV6-3	-	once	TRBJ1-5	CASSYGSQPQHF	TGTGCCAGCAGTTACGGGTCTCAGCCCCAGCATTTT
TRBV20-1	-	-	TRBJ2-3	CSAQPGTSTDTQYF	TGCAGTGCTCAACCCGGGACTAGCACAGATACGCAGTATTTT
TRBV7-3	TRBD2	-	TRBJ2-1	CASSWSSGGINEQFF	TGTGCCAGCAGCTGGTCTAGCGGGGGCATCAATGAGCAGTTCTTC
TRBV7-9	-	-	TRBJ1-1	CASSPYTDGSEAFF	TGTGCCAGCAGCCCCTACACGGACGGAAGCGAAGCTTTCTTT
TRBV25-1	-	few	TRBJ2-7	CASSVPGLTSYEQYF	TGTGCCAGCAGTGTGCCCGGACTGACTTCCTACGAGCAGTACTTC
TRBV19	-	-	TRBJ2-7	CASSIGSPGAEQYF	TGTGCCAGTAGTATAGGCTCTCCGGGGGCCGAGCAGTACTTC
TRBV7-9	-	-	TRBJ2-5	CASSYLVGPYQETQYF	TGTGCCAGCAGCTACTTGGTAGGGCCCTATCAAGAGACCCAGTACTTC
TRBV9	-	few	TRBJ2-7	CASSVDDLSGGTLYEQYF	TGTGCCAGCAGCGTAGATGACTTAAGCGGCGGAACCCTATACGAGCAGTACTTC
TRBV29-1	TRBD1	once	TRBJ2-4	CSARTGKGNVQYF	TGCAGCGCTCGGACAGGGAAAGGGAACGTTCAGTACTTC
TRBV13	TRBD2	-	TRBJ2-7	CASVKGGTSIYEQYF	TGTGCCAGCGTTAAGGGGGGGACTAGCATATACGAGCAGTACTTC
TRBV3-1	-	-	TRBJ2-3	CASSRGDVRSTDTQYF	TGTGCCAGCAGCCGGGGGGACGTCCGAAGCACAGATACGCAGTATTTT
TRBV20-1	TRBD1	few	TRBJ2-7	CSATRPGQGAYEQYF	TGCAGTGCGACCCGACCGGGACAGGGAGCTTACGAGCAGTACTTC
TRBV4-2	-	-	TRBJ1-4	CASSQDLEGGGEKLFF	TGTGCCAGCAGCCAAGATCTTGAGGGGGGAGGTGAAAAACTGTTTTTT
TRBV20-1	-	-	TRBJ2-7	CSAFRAGSSYEQYF	TGCAGTGCTTTTCGCGCGGGGAGCTCCTACGAGCAGTACTTC
TRBV7-9	-	-	TRBJ2-5	CASSPTVGSGETQYF	TGTGCCAGCAGCCCAACGGTGGGGAGTGGAGAGACCCAGTACTTC
TRBV15	TRBD1	once	TRBJ1-3	CATSRETGPGSGNTIYF	TGTGCCACCAGCAGAGAGACAGGGCCCGGCTCTGGAAACACCATATATTTT
TRBV24-1	-	few	TRBJ2-5	CATSDAREVETQYF	TGTGCCACCAGTGACGCTAGGGAAGTGGAGACCCAGTACTTC
TRBV5-1	TRBD2	-	TRBJ2-1	CASSTGTSALEQFF	TGCGCCAGCAGCACCGGGACTAGCGCCCTTGAGCAGTTCTTC
TRBV29-1	TRBD1	-	TRBJ2-3	CSVLTWTGRDAYF	TGCAGCGTCCTCACTTGGACAGGGCGAGACGCGTATTTT
TRBV5-1	TRBD2	few	TRBJ2-3	CASSLGTAGGDTQYF	TGCGCCAGCAGCTTGGGGACGGCGGGAGGAGATACGCAGTATTTT
TRBV6-1	-	-	TRBJ2-3	CASGIDSTDTQYF	TGTGCCAGCGGTATCGACAGCACAGATACGCAGTATTTT
TRBV3-1	TRBD2	few	TRBJ2-3	CASSHGAGVFLGTQYF	TGTGCCAGCAGCCACGGGGCGGGAGTGTTCCTTGGTACGCAGTATTTT
TRBV21-1	-	-	TRBJ2-1	CASSKALDKGTGTSKGNEQFF	TGTGCCAGCAGCAAAGCGCTGGACAAAGGCACCGGGACTAGTAAGGGCAATGAGCAGTTCTTC
TRBV12-3/TRBV12-4	-	-	TRBJ1-2	CASSLDRRWGRPPMGYTF	TGTGCCAGCAGTTTGGACCGCAGGTGGGGGCGCCCTCCTATGGGCTACACCTTC
TRBV7-2	TRBD2	-	TRBJ2-5	CASIRGTSGRGTQYF	TGTGCCAGCATCAGAGGGACTAGCGGGAGAGGGACCCAGTACTTC
TRBV5-1	TRBD1	-	TRBJ2-5	CASSIGTVETQYF	TGCGCCAGCAGCATCGGGACAGTAGAGACCCAGTACTTC
TRBV20-1	-	few	TRBJ2-4	CSAAILAKNIQYF	TGCAGTGCTGCTATACTAGCCAAAAACATTCAGTACTTC
TRBV24-1	-	-	TRBJ2-1	CATSGGAGEQFF	TGTGCCACCAGTGGGGGGGCAGGTGAGCAGTTCTTC
TRBV14	TRBD1	-	TRBJ1-5	CASSHELGTGTENPSALSAQHF	TGTGCCAGCAGCCATGAGTTAGGGACCGGGACAGAAAATCCCAGTGCCTTATCAGCCCAGCATTTT
TRBV7-9	-	-	TRBJ2-5	CASRRGRQETQYF	TGTGCCAGCAGGAGGGGGAGACAAGAGACCCAGTACTTC
TRBV5-1	-	-	TRBJ1-1	CASSSADAPSTEAFF	TGCGCCAGCAGCTCTGCGGACGCCCCAAGCACTGAAGCTTTCTTT
TRBV6-6	TRBD1	few	TRBJ1-2	CASSPADRAPVRYTF	TGTGCCAGCAGCCCCGCTGACAGGGCGCCCGTTCGCTACACCTTC
TRBV28	-	-	TRBJ2-7	CASSFGGQASCEQYF	TGTGCCAGCAGTTTTGGCGGGCAGGCGTCGTGCGAGCAGTACTTC
TRBV6-2/TRBV6-3	TRBD2	-	TRBJ2-7	CASSFTREGGYEQYF	TGTGCCAGCAGTTTTACGCGGGAGGGTGGTTACGAGCAGTACTTC
TRBV5-6	-	-	TRBJ1-6	CASSLEGMSPLHF	TGTGCCAGCAGCTTGGAGGGTATGTCACCCCTCCACTTT
TRBV29-1	-	-	TRBJ1-2	CSVPLGNGYTF	TGCAGCGTGCCCTTAGGTAATGGCTACACCTTC
TRBV2	-	-	TRBJ2-1	CASSESVSYNEQFF	TGTGCCAGCAGTGAATCTGTTTCCTACAATGAGCAGTTCTTC
TRBV11-2	-	once	TRBJ2-1	CASSVLATTYNEQFF	TGTGCCAGCAGCGTGCTAGCGACAACCTACAATGAGCAGTTCTTC
TRBV12-3/TRBV12-4	-	-	TRBJ2-3	CASSFLGDTQYF	TGTGCCAGCAGTTTTCTTGGGGATACGCAGTATTTT
TRBV12-5	-	-	TRBJ1-5	CASGLVATDGDPNQPQHF	TGTGCTAGTGGTTTGGTGGCCACCGATGGGGATCCCAATCAGCCCCAGCATTTT